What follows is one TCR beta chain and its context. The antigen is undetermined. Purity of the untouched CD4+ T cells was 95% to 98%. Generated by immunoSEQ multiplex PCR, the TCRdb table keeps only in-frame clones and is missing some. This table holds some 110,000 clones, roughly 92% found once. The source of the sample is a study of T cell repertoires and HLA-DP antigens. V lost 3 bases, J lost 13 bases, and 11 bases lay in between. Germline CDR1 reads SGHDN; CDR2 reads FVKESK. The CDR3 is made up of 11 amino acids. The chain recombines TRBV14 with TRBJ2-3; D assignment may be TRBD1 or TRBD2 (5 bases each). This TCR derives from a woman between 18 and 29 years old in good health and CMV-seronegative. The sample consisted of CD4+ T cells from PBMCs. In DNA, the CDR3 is TGTGCCAGCAGCCAGGGACCTCGCAAGTATTTT. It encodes CASSQGPRKYF. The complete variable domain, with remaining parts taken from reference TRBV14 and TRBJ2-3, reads EAGVTQFPSHSVIEKGQTVTLRCDPISGHDNLYWYRRVMGKEIKFLLHFVKESKQDESGMPNNRFLAERTGGTYSTLKVQPAELEDSGVYFCASSQGPRKYFGPGTRLTVL.